These T cell receptor beta chains were read from a single sample in a study of T-cell reconstitution after alpha-beta-depleted transplantation in children. One entry per CDR3 protein, called by TCRdb with MiXCR from the PCR reads. The repertoire holds 100,000 to 120,000 distinct CDR3 sequences, with about 9.4% as singletons. Sequenced here: PBMCs from the stem cell graft donor, sampled from the stem cell graft. These receptors were collected from a human donor who donated a stem cell graft to a child with acute lymphoblastic leukemia. CDR3s include the opening cysteine and the closing phenylalanine or tryptophan. D genes are given only for firm matches. Not every row has a clone size; where given, it reads once, few, many or a size class.

>many|.|TRBV5-5|TRBJ1-4
TGTGCCAGCAGCTTGGAAATCGTTGGAGAAAAACTGTTTTTT
CASSLEIVGEKLFF
>.|TRBD2|TRBV10-2|TRBJ2-2
TGCGCCAGCAGTATAGCGGGAGGGTCCACCGGGGAGCTGTTTTTT
CASSIAGGSTGELFF
>many|.|TRBV6-5|TRBJ2-6
TGTGCCAGCAGTCACAGGGCTGGTGGGGCCAACGTCCTGACTTTC
CASSHRAGGANVLTF
>many|.|TRBV29-1|TRBJ2-5
TGCAGCGTTGAGGGACGCCCCCCGGAGACCCAGTACTTC
CSVEGRPPETQYF
>few|TRBD2|TRBV19|TRBJ2-2
TGTGCCAGTAGTATAGTAGGACTAGCGGGTAGGAACACCGGGGAGCTGTTTTTT
CASSIVGLAGRNTGELFF
>many|TRBD1|TRBV12-3/TRBV12-4|TRBJ2-2
TGTGCCAGCAGGGATCGACAGGGTAGCACCGGGGAGCTGTTTTTT
CASRDRQGSTGELFF
>many|.|TRBV7-2|TRBJ2-3
TGTGCCAGCAGCTTATTTTATACTACCTCAGATACGCAGTATTTT
CASSLFYTTSDTQYF
>many|.|TRBV3-1|TRBJ2-1
TGTGCCAGCATCTCAGGGGGGGCCGGTTACAATGAGCAGTTCTTC
CASISGGAGYNEQFF
>few|TRBD1|TRBV5-1|TRBJ2-7
TGCGCCAGCAGCTTGGGAGGGACAGGACCCTACCTCTCCGAGCAGTACTTC
CASSLGGTGPYLSEQYF
>many|.|TRBV27|TRBJ2-1
TGTGCCAGCAGTCCCCCCCTCCTAGCCAAGAATGAGCAGTTCTTC
CASSPPLLAKNEQFF
>many|.|TRBV29-1|TRBJ2-7
TGCAGCGTGAATGGTGGCAGGGGTGTTACGGAGCAGTACTTC
CSVNGGRGVTEQYF
>.|.|TRBV28|TRBJ2-5
TGTGCCAGCAGTTTCCGACAGGCTCGAGAGACCCAGTACTTC
CASSFRQARETQYF
>many|TRBD1|TRBV6-5|TRBJ1-2
TGTGCCAGCACCCAGACAGGGAGAGGGGGTAACTATGGCTACACCTTC
CASTQTGRGGNYGYTF
>.|.|TRBV9|TRBJ2-7
TGTGCCAGCAGCGTATTGGGGGGATACGAGCAGTACTTC
CASSVLGGYEQYF
>many|TRBD1|TRBV5-1|TRBJ2-3
TGCGCCAGCAGCTTGGAGGACAGGGGGACAGATACGCAGTATTTT
CASSLEDRGTDTQYF
>many|.|TRBV7-9|TRBJ2-3
TGTGCCAGCAGCTTAATAGCGGATACGCAGTATTTT
CASSLIADTQYF
>many|TRBD2|TRBV5-1|TRBJ2-3
TGCGCCAGCAGCATACCTAGCGGGGGTTACACAGATACGCAGTATTTT
CASSIPSGGYTDTQYF
>many|.|TRBV7-2|TRBJ2-2
TGTGCCAGCAGCTTACAGGCTAGTTCCACCGGGGAGCTGTTTTTT
CASSLQASSTGELFF
>many|TRBD2|TRBV7-9|TRBJ2-1
TGTGCCAGCAGCGACTCTAGCGGGAGCTCCTACAATGAGCAGTTCTTC
CASSDSSGSSYNEQFF
>many|TRBD1|TRBV2|TRBJ2-5
TGTGCCAGCAGGAACAGGGGAGAGACCCAGTACTTC
CASRNRGETQYF
>many|.|TRBV28|TRBJ1-1
TGTGCCAGCAGTTCCTACAATGAAGCTTTCTTT
CASSSYNEAFF
>many|TRBD2|TRBV20-1|TRBJ2-7
TGCAGTGCTAGAGAGGAGATTACTAGCGGGAGTAGATACGAGCAGTACTTC
CSAREEITSGSRYEQYF
>many|.|TRBV5-5|TRBJ1-1
TGTGCCAGCAGGAACGCGGAAGCTTTCTTT
CASRNAEAFF
>many|TRBD1|TRBV7-2|TRBJ2-3
TGTGCCAGCAGCCTATCACAGGGGAGTGCAGATACGCAGTATTTT
CASSLSQGSADTQYF
>many|.|TRBV29-1|TRBJ2-7
TGCAGCGTTAGACAGGGAGGGCCCTACGAGCAGTACTTC
CSVRQGGPYEQYF
>many|.|TRBV11-2|TRBJ1-5
TGTGCCAGCAGCTTAATTCGAGCTCCCAACGGTCAGCCCCAGCATTTT
CASSLIRAPNGQPQHF
>many|TRBD2|TRBV2|TRBJ2-5
TGTGCCAGCAGTGAGAAACTAGCGGGAGGGCCCGCGGAGACCCAGTACTTC
CASSEKLAGGPAETQYF
>many|TRBD2|TRBV12-3/TRBV12-4|TRBJ2-2
TGTGCCAGCAGTCCTCAAAGGACTAGCGCCTCCCGGGGGACCGGGGAGCTGTTTTTT
CASSPQRTSASRGTGELFF
>many|.|TRBV9|TRBJ2-1
TGTGCCAGCAGCGTAGGGACTATCCTATCCAACAGTGAGCAGTTCTTC
CASSVGTILSNSEQFF
>many|TRBD1|TRBV6-2/TRBV6-3|TRBJ2-1
TGTGCCAGCAGTTTACAGGGGAAGCCGGACACCTACAATGAGCAGTTCTTC
CASSLQGKPDTYNEQFF
>many|TRBD2|TRBV3-1|TRBJ2-1
TGTGCCAGCAGCCAAGAATGGCTAGCGGGGGGGCAGGATGAGCAGTTCTTC
CASSQEWLAGGQDEQFF
>many|TRBD2|TRBV18|TRBJ2-3
TGTGCCAGCTCACGAAGGACTAGCGGGGGTCCTAGCACAGATACGCAGTATTTT
CASSRRTSGGPSTDTQYF
>many|.|TRBV7-6|TRBJ1-2
TGTGCCAGCAGCCAGGGACGGAACTATGGCTACACCTTC
CASSQGRNYGYTF
>many|TRBD1|TRBV7-6|TRBJ2-6
TGTGCCAGCACCTTCGGGACAGGCAGCTCTGGGGCCAACGTCCTGACTTTC
CASTFGTGSSGANVLTF
>many|TRBD2|TRBV12-3/TRBV12-4|TRBJ2-3
TGTGCCAGCAGTCCTCGGGAGGGCCGGGCAGATACGCAGTATTTT
CASSPREGRADTQYF
>many|.|TRBV5-1|TRBJ1-1
TGCGCCAGCAGCGCCGGGTGGGCTGAAGCTTTCTTT
CASSAGWAEAFF
>many|.|TRBV12-3/TRBV12-4|TRBJ1-1
TGTGCCAGCAGTTACACAGGGCCGAACACTGAAGCTTTCTTT
CASSYTGPNTEAFF
>few|.|TRBV6-1|TRBJ2-7
TGTGCCAGCAGGACGTCCTTGGGAGTTAAAACCTACGAGCAGTACTTC
CASRTSLGVKTYEQYF
>.|.|TRBV29-1|TRBJ1-1
TGCAGCGCGGAATCGGGACGGGCCACTGAAGCTTTCTTT
CSAESGRATEAFF
>many|.|TRBV29-1|TRBJ2-3
TGCAGCGTTGAAGATGGCGATACGCAGTATTTT
CSVEDGDTQYF
>many|.|TRBV6-2/TRBV6-3|TRBJ2-5
TGTGCCAGCATGAGACCATCAGAGACCCAGTACTTC
CASMRPSETQYF
>.|TRBD2|TRBV30|TRBJ2-1
TGTGCCTGGAAACTAGCGGGGGGCCTAAATGAGCAGTTCTTC
CAWKLAGGLNEQFF
>many|.|TRBV5-5|TRBJ2-5
TGTGCCAGCAGCTTGGGGGGGAGTCGGCAAGAGACCCAGTACTTC
CASSLGGSRQETQYF
>many|.|TRBV5-1|TRBJ2-3
TGCGCCAGCAGCTTGGACGGTTTTAGCACAGATACGCAGTATTTT
CASSLDGFSTDTQYF
>many|.|TRBV6-1|TRBJ2-1
TGTGCCAGCAGTAAAGAGCGTAGGACGTACAATGAGCAGTTCTTC
CASSKERRTYNEQFF
>many|TRBD1|TRBV20-1|TRBJ1-1
TGCAGTGCTAGCAGGGGGGGCACTGAAGCTTTCTTT
CSASRGGTEAFF
>many|.|TRBV14|TRBJ2-1
TGTGCCAGCAGCCAAAACTACTACAATGAGCAGTTCTTC
CASSQNYYNEQFF
>many|.|TRBV28|TRBJ2-7
TGTGCCAGCAGTGTACAGGAGTACGAGCAGTACTTC
CASSVQEYEQYF
>.|.|TRBV7-9|TRBJ1-4
TGTGCCATGAGCCCGGGGCCCCCCCGCGGAATGGGTAATGAAAAACTGTTTTTT
CAMSPGPPRGMGNEKLFF
>many|.|TRBV5-5|TRBJ1-2
TGTGCCAGCAGCCACCCGGTCCGGGCAGGTACTGGCTACACCTTC
CASSHPVRAGTGYTF
>.|.|TRBV27|TRBJ1-1
TGTGCCAGCAGTTTATCGAAAGGACGTAGCGCTGAAGCTTTCTTT
CASSLSKGRSAEAFF
>many|.|TRBV7-2|TRBJ2-7
TGTGCCAGCAGCCTAGAAGGACGGACCTACGAGCAGTACTTC
CASSLEGRTYEQYF
>many|.|TRBV20-1|TRBJ2-1
TGCGTTCCTCCTGGGGGTGAGCAGTTCTTC
CVPPGGEQFF
>many|TRBD1|TRBV29-1|TRBJ1-2
TGCAGCGTTGAAGATTGGGGGGACAGGGACTATGGCTACACCTTC
CSVEDWGDRDYGYTF
>many|.|TRBV20-1|TRBJ2-1
TGCAGTGCTAGAGCGTATTACGAACCCTACAATGAGCAGTTCTTC
CSARAYYEPYNEQFF
>many|.|TRBV20-1|TRBJ1-5
TGCAGTGCTAGTGCGGCTGAACCTAATCAGCCCCAGCATTTT
CSASAAEPNQPQHF
>few|.|TRBV4-3|TRBJ1-2
TGCGCCAGCAGCCAAGTCGGCACGAATGGCTACACCTTC
CASSQVGTNGYTF
>many|.|TRBV7-6|TRBJ2-5
TGTGCCAGCATGTCAACGGTGACCCAGTACTTC
CASMSTVTQYF
>many|TRBD1|TRBV7-2|TRBJ2-7
TGTGCCAGCAGCTTCCACGGGGACAGGGGTGTGTACGAGCAGTACTTC
CASSFHGDRGVYEQYF